The T cell receptor (beta chain) described here comes from a study of T cell responses to AZD1222 COVID-19 vaccine. The assay was immunoSEQ multiplex PCR, and TCRdb's table has in-frame clones only and misses some. Of 90,000 to 120,000 clones detected, around nine tenths appear once; the ten largest clones hold about 3%. Germline V gives CDR1 SEHNR, CDR2 FQNEAQ (reference sequence). Trimming removed 3 bases from V and 1 base from J; junction bases left unmatched: 9. The CDR3 loop spans 17 amino acids. V and J are TRBV7-9 and TRBJ1-1, with 9 bases lining up with TRBD1. This specimen consisted of peripheral blood, obtained on day 0 of MenACWY control vaccination. The TCR originated in an adult in good health. DNA of the CDR3: TGTGCCAGCAGCTTGAGGTTCCGGGGACAGGGGAACACTGAAGCTTTCTTT. Translation: CASSLRFRGQGNTEAFF.